These 27 T cell receptor beta chains were sequenced from one sample in a study of blood T cell repertoires in COVID-19. Only in-frame clones appear in the TCRdb table, and some are missing; sequencing was by immunoSEQ multiplex PCR. The sample holds under 300,000 clones, around 90% seen once. The specimen sequenced was PBMCs or T cells enriched from blood (not recorded which). The receptors were sampled from a woman in her 30s with acute COVID-19.

The J gene is TRBJ1-4, the V gene TRBV3-1 (or the pseudogene TRBV3-2), with 9 bases that match TRBD1. The ends lost 4 bases at V and 4 bases at J; junction bases unmatched: 10. This CDR3 contains 17 residues. CDR1 LGHDT and CDR2 YNNKEL come from the germline V gene (reference sequence). CDR3 bases: TGTGCCAGCAGCCCGGGACAGGGAAGTGCGGGTAATGAAAAACTGTTTTTT. This gives the protein CASSPGQGSAGNEKLFF.

The rearrangement uses TRBV4-3 and TRBJ1-3; tentatively, D is TRBD1 (6 bases). The CDR3 consists of 18 residues. Germline V gene sequence: CDR1 LGHNA, CDR2 YSLEER. The germline V and J ends were trimmed by 1 base and 4 bases, with 20 bases remaining between them. The CDR3 DNA sequence: TGCGCCAGCAGCCAAGGAGCGGTCGGCAGGGGTGACGGAAACACCATATATTTT. Translation: CASSQGAVGRGDGNTIYF.

This sequence joins TRBV27 and TRBJ1-1; D perhaps matches TRBD1 (6 bases). V was shortened by 3 bases and J by 5 bases, with 13 bases between the two germline ends. CDR1 is MNHEY and CDR2 is SMNVEV in the germline V gene (reference sequence). The CDR3 covers 14 residues. The CDR3: CASSFGRGFTEAFF. The DNA of the CDR3 is TGTGCCAGCAGTTTTGGCAGGGGATTTACTGAAGCTTTCTTT.

The chain is built from TRBV29-1 and TRBJ2-1, with 9 bases matching TRBD1. From germline, CDR1 is SQVTM and CDR2 ANQGSEA. After removal of 3 bases from V and 9 bases from J, the junction contained 9 bases not matched to a gene. The CDR3 consists of 14 residues. The CDR3: CSVELGQGFAEQFF. Written as DNA, the CDR3 is TGCAGCGTTGAGCTCGGACAGGGGTTTGCTGAGCAGTTCTTC.

This clone has only a few counts. J is TRBJ2-1 and V is TRBV28; the D is unclear. Trimming shortened V by 8 bases and J by 10 bases, and 6 bases separated the two germline ends. The germline V gene has CDR1 MDHEN and CDR2 SYDVKM. CDR3 length equals 9 residues. CDR3 sequence reads: CASGFEQFF. The CDR3 nucleotides are TGTGCCAGCGGCTTCGAGCAGTTCTTC.

On this clone: The sample holds other DNA sequences that translate to the same CDR3. The chain couples TRBV7-2 to TRBJ2-5; D might be TRBD2 (6 bases). The CDR3 length is 14 residues. CDR1 is SGHTA and CDR2 is FQGNSA in the germline V gene. Trimming took 5 bases from V and 5 from J, leaving 15 bases between them. CDR3 bases: TGTGCCAGCAGCCTTCTCGCCGGAGGGGAGACCCAGTACTTC. Protein product: CASSLLAGGETQYF.

The gene calls are TRBV2 and TRBJ1-1; TRBD1 is a possible D gene (5 bases). The CDR3 contains 15 residues. The V and J ends lost 6 bases and 1 base respectively, with 15 bases between them. CDR1 and CDR2 from the germline V gene are SNHLY and FYNNEI. The CDR3 bases are TGTGCCAGCAGGGGGTCCTCGACAGCGAACACTGAAGCTTTCTTT. Amino acid sequence: CASRGSSTANTEAFF.

The chain carries TRBV19 and TRBJ2-5; 11 positions match TRBD2. This CDR3 has 16 residues. V lost 5 bases to trimming and J lost 7 bases; unmatched junction nucleotides: 12. The germline V gene encodes CDR1 LNHDA and CDR2 SQIVND (reference sequence). The CDR3 loop is CASSHPSSGGPLTQYF. The CDR3 region has the DNA TGTGCCAGTAGTCACCCTTCTAGCGGGGGGCCCTTGACCCAGTACTTC.

This chain connects TRBV14 to TRBJ2-1, with TRBD2 identical over 9 bases. The germline gives CDR1 SGHDN, CDR2 FVKESK. The CDR3 totals 15 residues. J gave up 5 bases and V 5 bases, and 7 bases lay outside the gene matches. The CDR3, as DNA: TGTGCCAGCAGCGCCGCGGGAGGGCGACACAATGAGCAGTTCTTC. The encoded protein is CASSAAGGRHNEQFF.

This clone was detected ten times or more. J is TRBJ2-1 and V is TRBV7-6; 7 bases fit TRBD2. With 4 bases clipped from V and 3 bases from J, the junction kept 6 bases outside the gene matches. The CDR3 loop spans 15 amino acids. Germline V gene lookup returns CDR1 SGHVS and CDR2 FNYEAQ. CDR3 sequence: CASSSVGLGYNEQFF. CDR3 DNA sequence: TGTGCCAGCAGCTCCGTAGGACTAGGCTACAATGAGCAGTTCTTC.

J is TRBJ2-3 and V is TRBV7-2, with D possibly being TRBD2 (6 bases). V lost 5 bases to trimming and J lost 5 bases, with 11 bases between them. Germline values: CDR1 SGHTA, CDR2 FQGNSA. This CDR3 is 13 amino acids long. This CDR3 is CASSISEGDTQYF. For the CDR3, the DNA is TGTGCCAGCAGCATCTCGGAGGGAGATACGCAGTATTTT.

This chain uses TRBV5-4 with TRBJ1-3; no reliable D call. Germline V gives CDR1 SGHNT, CDR2 YYREEE (reference sequence). The V and J ends lost 5 bases and 0 bases respectively, with 6 bases between them. This CDR3 has 13 amino acids. The CDR3, as DNA: TGTGCCAGCAGGGGAGCCTCTGGAAACACCATATATTTT. As protein: CASRGASGNTIYF.

This clone was picked up one time. The gene calls are TRBV5-1 and TRBJ1-1; 7 positions agree with TRBD1. The CDR3 extends over 14 amino acids. V gave up 0 bases and J gave up 7 bases; unmatched junction bases: 6. Germline assignment: CDR1 SGHRS and CDR2 YFSETQ. The CDR3 DNA is TGCGCCAGCAGCTTGGGGGGGACAGCCCATGAAGCTTTCTTT. Its protein is CASSLGGTAHEAFF.

The chain joins TRBV4-3 to TRBJ2-1; TRBD1 agrees at 8 bases. The V segment lost 2 bases and the J segment 2 bases; nucleotides outside the gene matches: 8. The CDR3 runs 17 residues. In germline, CDR1 is LGHNA, CDR2 YSLEER. CDR3 in amino acids: CASSQSRTGLPYNEQFF. CDR3 in DNA: TGCGCCAGCAGCCAATCCCGGACAGGGCTACCCTACAATGAGCAGTTCTTC.

This clone came up once. This rearrangement joins TRBV5-4 to TRBJ2-5; 7 bases are shared with TRBD2. CDR1 and CDR2 from the germline V gene are SGHNT and YYREEE (reference sequence). The junction had 11 bases not matched to a gene; V was cut back by 1 base and J by 5 bases. The CDR3 has 16 amino acids. Written as DNA, the CDR3 is TGTGCCAGCAGCTTGAAGAACGCGGGAGCCTTGGAGACCCAGTACTTC. It is translated as CASSLKNAGALETQYF.

This clone was seen a single time. The genes are TRBV2 and TRBJ1-5, with D perhaps matching TRBD1 (6 bases). V lost 6 bases and J lost 9, with 18 bases in between. The CDR3 is 14 residues long. Germline lookup yields CDR1 SNHLY and CDR2 FYNNEI. As DNA, the CDR3 is TGTGCCAGCAGAGGGGGACCGGGCTTATGGCCCCAGCATTTT. Translating it yields CASRGGPGLWPQHF. The full variable domain, with the rest looked up from reference TRBV2 and TRBJ1-5, is EPEVTQTPSHQVTQMGQEVILRCVPISNHLYFYWYRQILGQKVEFLVSFYNNEISEKSEIFDDQFSVERPDGSNFTLKIRSTKLEDSAMYFCASRGGPGLWPQHFGDGTRLSIL.

The J gene is TRBJ2-1, the V gene TRBV19, with 15 bases aligning to TRBD2. Germline CDR1 is LNHDA and CDR2 is SQIVND (reference sequence). The trim removed 5 bases at V and 10 bases at J, leaving 6 bases unmatched. The CDR3 has 15 amino acids. The DNA for the CDR3 is TGTGCCAGTAGTGCGGGACTAGCGGGGGGCGGGGAGCAGTTCTTC. It translates to CASSAGLAGGGEQFF.

This clone has just a few counts. The rearrangement uses TRBV9 and TRBJ1-1; 7 positions agree with TRBD1. V lost 0 bases, J lost 0 bases, and 2 bases stayed unmatched. Germline V gives CDR1 SGDLS, CDR2 YYNGEE. This CDR3 is 15 amino acids long. CDR3 DNA: TGTGCCAGCAGCGTAGGGGACAGATTGAACACTGAAGCTTTCTTT. Protein sequence: CASSVGDRLNTEAFF.

The V and J genes are TRBV4-2 and TRBJ1-2; 9 nucleotides line up with TRBD1. The CDR3 spans 17 residues. From germline, CDR1 is LGHNA and CDR2 YNFKEQ. J gave up 3 bases and V 1 base, and 9 bases lay outside the gene matches. The CDR3 DNA sequence: TGTGCCAGCAGCCAAGGAGAAGGGGGGGACAGGGACTATGGCTACACCTTC. Translating it yields CASSQGEGGDRDYGYTF.

V usage is TRBV5-4 and J usage is TRBJ1-3; tentatively, D is TRBD1 (6 bases). Between the trimmed V and J ends, which lost 4 bases and 0 bases, there was a span of 14 bases. This CDR3 is built from 16 residues. The germline gives CDR1 SGHNT, CDR2 YYREEE (reference sequence). In DNA form, the CDR3 reads TGTGCCAGCAGCCCCGGCCAGGGGAACTCTGGAAACACCATATATTTT. Translation gives CASSPGQGNSGNTIYF.

The gene calls are TRBV7-3 and TRBJ2-6; D gene unclear. Trimming took 5 bases from V and 1 from J, leaving 3 bases between them. The CDR3 length is 13 residues. Germline CDR1 SGHTA, CDR2 FQGTGA. DNA for the CDR3: TGTGCCAGCAGCCGTTCTGGGGCCAACGTCCTGACTTTC. This sequence encodes CASSRSGANVLTF.

V and J are TRBV7-2 and TRBJ2-5; D remains ambiguous. CDR1 SGHTA and CDR2 FQGNSA come from the germline V gene. V gave up 4 bases and J gave up 5 bases, with 5 bases separating them. The CDR3 covers 11 residues. The CDR3 DNA sequence: TGTGCCAGCAGCTACGGGGAGACCCAGTACTTC. Translating it yields CASSYGETQYF. Supplemented by reference TRBV7-2 and TRBJ2-5, the full variable domain reads GAGVSQSPSNKVTEKGKDVELRCDPISGHTALYWYRQSLGQGLEFLIYFQGNSAPDKSGLPSDRFSAERTGGSVSTLTIQRTQQEDSAVYLCASSYGETQYFGPGTRLLVL.

There are a few counts of this clone. The chain carries TRBV4-1 and TRBJ1-6; D gene unclear. Germline CDR1 and CDR2: MGHRA and YSYEKL. Trimming removed 0 bases from V and 10 bases from J, with 13 bases in between. There are 15 residues in the CDR3. The CDR3 is CASSQDRGFGSPLHF. The CDR3 bases are TGCGCCAGCAGCCAAGATCGAGGTTTTGGGTCACCCCTCCACTTT.

The V call is TRBV28, the J call TRBJ1-1, with 8 bases identical to TRBD1. Losses at the gene ends were 5 bases for V and 1 base for J; bases not matched to a gene: 6. This CDR3 comprises 15 residues. CDR1 is MDHEN and CDR2 is SYDVKM in the germline V gene. CDR3: CASSPYRGGNTEAFF. The CDR3, as DNA: TGTGCCAGCAGTCCATACAGGGGGGGGAACACTGAAGCTTTCTTT.

The chain recombines TRBV20-1 with TRBJ2-3, with 8 bases that match TRBD2. Trimming removed 3 bases from V and 2 bases from J; junction bases left unmatched: 10. The CDR3 length is 16 residues. The V gene's germline CDR1 is DFQATT and CDR2 SNEGSKA (reference sequence). CDR3 nucleotide sequence: TGCAGTGCTAGTCGTGCGGGAGGCGGGAACACAGATACGCAGTATTTT. It codes for CSASRAGGGNTDTQYF.

J is TRBJ1-6 and V is TRBV7-2; a possible D gene is TRBD1 (5 bases). The ends were cut back, 4 bases at V and 5 bases at J, with 12 bases in the middle. CDR3 length: 15 amino acids. Germline CDR1 is SGHTA and CDR2 is FQGNSA. This CDR3 is CASSSKGLHNSPLHF. Here the CDR3 DNA reads TGTGCCAGCAGCTCGAAGGGGCTCCATAATTCACCCCTCCACTTT. Using reference TRBV7-2 and TRBJ1-6 for the parts outside the CDR3, the full variable domain is GAGVSQSPSNKVTEKGKDVELRCDPISGHTALYWYRQSLGQGLEFLIYFQGNSAPDKSGLPSDRFSAERTGGSVSTLTIQRTQQEDSAVYLCASSSKGLHNSPLHFGNGTRLTVT.

The chain employs TRBV7-9 and TRBJ1-1; D is ambiguous. The ends were cut back, 5 bases at V and 3 bases at J, with 13 bases in the middle. This CDR3 is 14 amino acids long. Germline V gene lookup returns CDR1 SEHNR and CDR2 FQNEAQ (reference sequence). DNA for the CDR3: TGTGCCAGCAGCACCCGGGTTTCGGACACTGAAGCTTTCTTT. Its translation: CASSTRVSDTEAFF.